The rows below give T cell receptor beta chains drawn from one sample of a study of HIV-infected patients and healthy controls. TCRdb reanalysed the 5' RACE reads using MiXCR and keeps one entry per CDR3 protein. The sample yields about 67,000 distinct CDR3 sequences, roughly a sixth seen once. The sequenced sample consisted of CD4+ T cells from blood. The receptor set was obtained from a human donor in good health. Both conserved end residues are part of each CDR3. The order of the fields is CDR3 protein, CDR3 DNA, V gene, D gene, clone size, J gene. D genes are given only for firm matches. Size is stated for part of the rows, as once, few or many counts, or as a class when the clone is expanded.

CDR3: CASSWGAANTGELFF
DNA: TGCGCCAGCAGTTGGGGGGCGGCGAACACCGGGGAGCTGTTTTTT
V: TRBV5-1
D: .
size: .
J: TRBJ2-2

CDR3: CASSPTTRYGYTF
DNA: TGTGCCAGCAGCCCGACAACGCGGTATGGCTACACCTTC
V: TRBV7-2
D: .
size: .
J: TRBJ1-2

CDR3: CASSSQLLTGIGSILARQYF
DNA: .
V: TRBV27
D: .
size: few
J: TRBJ2-3

CDR3: CASSQTQVGGGQETQYF
DNA: TGTGCCAGCAGCCAAACCCAGGTCGGCGGGGGGCAAGAGACCCAGTACTTC
V: TRBV4-2
D: TRBD2
size: many
J: TRBJ2-5

CDR3: CSARAPGQGGGETQYF
DNA: TGCAGTGCTAGAGCCCCGGGACAGGGGGGGGGAGAGACCCAGTACTTC
V: TRBV20-1
D: TRBD1
size: .
J: TRBJ2-5

CDR3: CASSFQGIAGVKETQYF
DNA: TGTGCCAGCAGTTTCCAAGGGATAGCGGGAGTAAAAGAGACCCAGTACTTC
V: TRBV12-3/TRBV12-4
D: TRBD2
size: many
J: TRBJ2-5

CDR3: CSVVVRGRNEQFF
DNA: TGCAGCGTTGTGGTCAGGGGCAGGAATGAGCAGTTCTTC
V: TRBV29-1
D: .
size: .
J: TRBJ2-1

CDR3: CASSETDFDEKLFF
DNA: TGTGCCAGCAGCGAGACAGACTTTGATGAAAAACTGTTTTTT
V: TRBV2
D: .
size: many
J: TRBJ1-4

CDR3: CASSLEGRKYAFF
DNA: TGTGCCAGCAGCTTAGAGGGGCGGAAGTACGCTTTCTTT
V: TRBV11-2
D: .
size: few
J: TRBJ1-1

CDR3: CASSSGTVLSISGKLFF
DNA: TGTGCCAGCAGTTCCGGGACAGTGCTATCCATTTCAGGAAAACTGTTTTTT
V: TRBV28
D: TRBD1
size: many
J: TRBJ1-4

CDR3: CASSLPASGANVLTF
DNA: TGTGCCAGCAGCCTTCCGGCCTCTGGGGCCAACGTCCTGACTTTC
V: TRBV3-1
D: .
size: many
J: TRBJ2-6

CDR3: CASRAQGHSNQPQHF
DNA: TGTGCCAGCAGGGCCCAAGGGCATAGCAATCAGCCCCAGCATTTT
V: TRBV2
D: .
size: many
J: TRBJ1-5

CDR3: CSVPQGSDTQYF
DNA: TGCAGCGTGCCTCAGGGATCCGATACGCAGTATTTT
V: TRBV29-1
D: .
size: .
J: TRBJ2-3

CDR3: CASSIGRETDTQYF
DNA: TGTGCCAGTAGTATTGGGAGGGAAACAGATACGCAGTATTTT
V: TRBV19
D: TRBD2
size: few
J: TRBJ2-3

CDR3: CASSTGVWGYTF
DNA: TGTGCCAGCAGCACAGGGGTCTGGGGCTACACCTTC
V: TRBV28
D: TRBD1
size: few
J: TRBJ1-2

CDR3: CASSFSGGGLSYNEQFF
DNA: TGTGCCAGCAGCTTCTCAGGGGGCGGACTTTCCTACAATGAGCAGTTCTTC
V: TRBV7-9
D: TRBD1
size: few
J: TRBJ2-1

CDR3: CASSYQGTTKNIQYF
DNA: TGTGCCAGCAGTTACCAGGGGACGACCAAAAACATTCAGTACTTC
V: TRBV6-6
D: .
size: .
J: TRBJ2-4

CDR3: CASSARPTSGSSYEQYF
DNA: TGTGCCAGCAGCGCCCGGCCGACTAGCGGAAGCTCCTACGAGCAGTACTTC
V: TRBV9
D: TRBD2
size: .
J: TRBJ2-7

CDR3: CSAREKGAGGYTF
DNA: TGCAGTGCTAGAGAAAAGGGGGCCGGTGGCTACACCTTC
V: TRBV20-1
D: TRBD1
size: few
J: TRBJ1-2

CDR3: CASRVGAVGTQYF
DNA: TGTGCCAGCAGAGTAGGGGCCGTTGGGACGCAGTATTTT
V: TRBV28
D: .
size: few
J: TRBJ2-3